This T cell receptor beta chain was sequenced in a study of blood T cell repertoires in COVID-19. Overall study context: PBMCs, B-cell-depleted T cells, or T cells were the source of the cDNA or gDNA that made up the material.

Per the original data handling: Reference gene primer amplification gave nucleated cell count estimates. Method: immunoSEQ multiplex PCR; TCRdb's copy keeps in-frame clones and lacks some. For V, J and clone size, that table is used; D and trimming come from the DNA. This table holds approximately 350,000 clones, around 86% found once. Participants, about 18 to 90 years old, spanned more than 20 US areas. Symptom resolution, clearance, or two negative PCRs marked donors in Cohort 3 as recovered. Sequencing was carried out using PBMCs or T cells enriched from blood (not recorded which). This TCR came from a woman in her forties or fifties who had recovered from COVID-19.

The CDR3 nucleotides read TGTGCCTGGAGAAACAGGGGTAGTGAAAAACTGTTTTTT. The encoded protein is CAWRNRGSEKLFF. The chain has TRBV30 and TRBJ1-4; 7 bases map to TRBD1. CDR1 is GTSNPN, CDR2 SVGIG, per germline (reference sequence). V lost 3 bases to trimming and J lost 7 bases; unmatched junction nucleotides: 5. The CDR3 extends over 13 amino acids.